The 3 T cell receptor beta chains below come from one sample, sequenced in a study of CD8 T cells in Susac syndrome (dated by TCRdb to the late 2010s). Receptor libraries were prepared by the immunoSEQ multiplex PCR assay. RNA was extracted using the RNeasy kit, and roughly 0.5 to 1 microgram was reverse transcribed with random hexamers. The public reads were run again by TCRdb, first through fastp at Q25 and then through MiXCR, and only productive beta chains were kept. Rows with a matching CDR3 protein are joined into one entry that keeps the most common DNA and genes. The sample has some 300,000 distinct CDR3 sequences on record, approximately 90% of them singletons. The ten largest clonotypes hold approximately 0.2% of the sample. The specimen was CD8+ T cells from PBMCs. These receptors were taken from a human donor with multiple sclerosis.

The rearrangement uses TRBV12-3 or TRBV12-4 and TRBJ2-7; 9 nucleotides align to TRBD1. With 4 bases clipped from V and 6 bases from J, the junction kept 10 bases outside the gene matches. The CDR3 is 15 residues long. Here the CDR3 reads CASSSPPGTGTEQYF. The CDR3 DNA sequence: TGTGCCAGCAGTTCTCCTCCCGGGACAGGGACCGAGCAGTACTTC.

The table lists this clonotype with a few counts. The chain employs TRBV27 and TRBJ2-7, with D perhaps assigned TRBD1 or TRBD2 (6 bases each). CDR3 length: 16 residues. Germline V gene data show CDR1 as MNHEY and CDR2 as SMNVEV (reference sequence). V was cut by 3 bases and J by 2 bases, with 17 bases left in between. In DNA, the CDR3 is TGTGCCAGCAGTTTTAGTTGGGGGGCCGAAACCTACGAGCAGTACTTC. Translation: CASSFSWGAETYEQYF.

The rearrangement links TRBV9 to TRBJ2-5, with unresolved D. The germline V and J ends were trimmed by 5 bases and 8 bases, with 13 bases remaining between them. This CDR3 comprises 12 residues. Germline CDR1 is SGDLS and CDR2 is YYNGEE. CDR3 DNA: TGTGCCAGCAGTCGCCTAGATGGCACCCAGTACTTC. This codes for CASSRLDGTQYF.